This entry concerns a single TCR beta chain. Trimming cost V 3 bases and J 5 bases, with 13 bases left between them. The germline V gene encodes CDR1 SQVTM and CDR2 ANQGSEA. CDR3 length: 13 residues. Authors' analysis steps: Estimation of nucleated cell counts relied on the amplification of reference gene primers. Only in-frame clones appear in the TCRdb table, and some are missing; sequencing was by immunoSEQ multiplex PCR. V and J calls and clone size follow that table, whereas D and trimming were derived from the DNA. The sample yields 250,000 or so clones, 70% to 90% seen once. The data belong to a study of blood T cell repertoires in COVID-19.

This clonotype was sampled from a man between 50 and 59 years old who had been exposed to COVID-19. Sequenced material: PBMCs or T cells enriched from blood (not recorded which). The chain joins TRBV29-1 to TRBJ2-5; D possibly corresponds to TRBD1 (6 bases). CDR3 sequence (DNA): TGCAGCGTTGACCAGGGGTGGAGTGAGACCCAGTACTTC. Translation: CSVDQGWSETQYF.